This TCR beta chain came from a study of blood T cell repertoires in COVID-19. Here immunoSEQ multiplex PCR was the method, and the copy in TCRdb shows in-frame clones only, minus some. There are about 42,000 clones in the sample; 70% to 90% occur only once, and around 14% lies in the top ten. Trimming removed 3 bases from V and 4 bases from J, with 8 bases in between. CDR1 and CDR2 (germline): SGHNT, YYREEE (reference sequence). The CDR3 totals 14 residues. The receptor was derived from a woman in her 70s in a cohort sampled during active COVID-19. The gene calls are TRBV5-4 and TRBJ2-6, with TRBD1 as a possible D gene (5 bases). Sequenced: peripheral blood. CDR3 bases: TGTGCCAGCAGCTCATGGACAGGGGCCAACGTCCTGACTTTC. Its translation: CASSSWTGANVLTF.